This TCR beta chain stems from a study of blood T cell repertoires in COVID-19. The CDR3 has 16 amino acids. V was clipped by 5 bases and J by 4 bases; unmatched bases: 8. The germline V gene encodes CDR1 SGHKS and CDR2 YYEKEE (reference sequence). Authors' methods: Scientists estimated how many nucleated cells there were by amplifying reference gene primers. Libraries were prepared by immunoSEQ multiplex PCR; TCRdb keeps only in-frame clonotypes and omits some of them. That table supplies the V and J calls and clone size; D and trimming were determined from the DNA. Of 70,000 to 95,000 clones in the sample, roughly 90% were seen once.

Sample: peripheral blood. The receptor's source is a human donor with active COVID-19. The donor label of this sample is uncertain. This chain connects TRBV5-5 to TRBJ2-1; TRBD1 agrees at 11 bases. CDR3 coding DNA: TGTGCCAGCAGTCGCCGGGACAGGGGGTTTTACAATGAGCAGTTCTTC. Protein: CASSRRDRGFYNEQFF. The complete variable domain, with remaining parts taken from reference TRBV5-5 and TRBJ2-1, reads DAGVTQSPTHLIKTRGQQVTLRCSPISGHKSVSWYQQVLGQGPQFIFQYYEKEERGRGNFPDRFSARQFPNYSSELNVNALLLGDSALYLCASSRRDRGFYNEQFFGPGTRLTVL.